Sequencing of this TCR beta chain was carried out in a study of T cell changes during pregnancy in multiple sclerosis. The data were produced by immunoSEQ multiplex PCR, yet TCRdb's version contains in-frame clones alone and is incomplete. The sample contains approximately 60,000 clones, less than 95% of which appear only once. Germline CDR1 reads SEHNR; CDR2 reads FQNEAQ (reference sequence). Trimming pared 2 bases from V and 5 bases from J, leaving 12 bases between. This CDR3 comprises 15 residues. The receptor was derived from a female donor in good health, enrolled as a control in a pregnancy study. Sample: peripheral blood, taken in the third trimester of pregnancy. J is TRBJ2-2 and V is TRBV7-9; D is possibly TRBD2 (7 bases). As DNA, the CDR3 is TGTGCCAGCAGCTTATCGGGGGGCCAAACCGGGGAGCTGTTTTTT. Amino acid sequence: CASSLSGGQTGELFF.